This T cell receptor beta chain is drawn from a study of control samples from healthy donors and cancer patients (dated by TCRdb to about 2020). Regarding this clone: Its antigen remains unidentified. Base qualities are missing; no much larger clone stands one base away.

Library method: the immunoSEQ multiplex PCR assay. What TCRdb holds here is the immuneACCESS table cut down to in-frame rearrangements. Part of the clones is not present; checked against another copy, under half of the missing clones reflect an unresolved V gene, and the others are unexplained. The sample records roughly 30,000 clones, 70% to 90% of which are singletons. The ten largest clonotypes hold about 3.7% of the sample. Input material: formalin-fixed, paraffin-embedded tissue. The TCR comes from a female donor with melanoma.

The nucleotides are TGTGCCAGCAGCCCGGAGCGGGGCGGGACCTACAATGAGCAGTTCTTC. It codes for CASSPERGGTYNEQFF. The V gene is TRBV4-2 and the J gene is TRBJ2-1; 7 middle bases align to TRBD2. The germline V and J ends show losses of 4 bases and 2 bases respectively, and no gene match explains 8 bases of the junction. CDR1 LGHNA and CDR2 YNFKEQ are derived from the germline V gene. The CDR3 has 16 amino acids, counting the end cysteine and phenylalanine. The read is trimmed to its CDR3 DNA, 48 bases read in frame from base 1.